One and the same sample provided the 31 T cell receptor beta chains below, sequenced in a study of T-cell reconstitution after alpha-beta-depleted transplantation in children. TCRbeta library construction was performed incorporating unique molecular identifiers. TCRdb reprocessed the PCR reads with MiXCR, giving one entry per CDR3 protein. The table lists 450,000 to 600,000 distinct CDR3 sequences, about a sixth of them singletons, with around 3.3% in the top ten. The source material was PBMCs from the stem cell graft donor, sampled from the stem cell graft. These receptors all come from a human donor who donated a stem cell graft to a child with acute lymphoblastic leukemia.

This clonotype was detected once. The CDR3 DNA follows: TGTGCCAGCAGTTTAGCCCCTTGGAGCTACACCTTC. This gives the protein CASSLAPWSYTF. The V and J genes are TRBV12-3 or TRBV12-4 and TRBJ1-2; D remains unclear. The V and J ends lost 0 bases and 9 bases respectively, with 8 bases between them. The CDR3 is 12 amino acids.

This chain links TRBV18 with TRBJ2-7; 8 positions match TRBD2. Germline V lookup: CDR1 KGHSH, CDR2 LQKENI. V lost 6 bases and J lost 4; bases outside the gene matches: 14. The CDR3 sequence is 16 residues long. The chain's CDR3 is CASSPFSPRGGYEQYF. The CDR3 bases are TGTGCCAGCTCCCCTTTTAGCCCCCGGGGGGGATACGAGCAGTACTTC.

This clonotype showed up just a few times. The CDR3 protein is CASSFRLAGHNEQFF. The CDR3 bases are TGTGCCAGCAGCTTCCGCCTAGCGGGACACAATGAGCAGTTCTTC. This sequence joins TRBV7-8 and TRBJ2-1; 9 nucleotides agree with TRBD2. The germline gives CDR1 SGHVS, CDR2 FQNEAQ. Trimming removed 3 bases from V and 5 bases from J; junction bases left unmatched: 5. The CDR3 is 15 residues long.

V usage is TRBV7-2 and J usage is TRBJ2-1, with no clear D. The CDR3 loop spans 13 amino acids. The V end was cut by 10 bases, the J end by 8 bases, with 18 bases between. CDR1 is SGHTA, CDR2 FQGNSA, per germline. The CDR3 sequence is CAITEFLRDEQFF. In DNA form, the CDR3 reads TGTGCCATCACGGAGTTTCTTAGGGATGAGCAGTTCTTC.

This clonotype occurred a few times. The chain joins TRBV7-6 to TRBJ2-7, with TRBD2 matching over 7 bases. The germline gives CDR1 SGHVS, CDR2 FNYEAQ. This CDR3 contains 13 residues. With 2 bases clipped from V and 5 bases from J, the junction kept 3 bases outside the gene matches. The DNA for the CDR3 is TGTGCCAGCAGCTTATGGCGGGAGAACGAGCAGTACTTC. It encodes CASSLWRENEQYF.

This clonotype occurred a few times. In DNA, the CDR3 is TGCAGTGCGTCGACGGGACTCCTCGACTCCTACAATGAGCAGTTCTTC. It translates to CSASTGLLDSYNEQFF. The chain couples TRBV20-1 to TRBJ2-1; D might be TRBD2 (6 bases). CDR3 size: 16 residues. Looked up from germline, CDR1 is DFQATT and CDR2 is SNEGSKA (reference sequence). V lost 6 bases and J lost 0, with 18 bases in between.

V and J are TRBV2 and TRBJ1-3; D not certain. The V and J ends lost 0 bases and 0 bases respectively, with 9 bases between them. Germline lookup yields CDR1 SNHLY and CDR2 FYNNEI. The CDR3 covers 16 residues. DNA of the CDR3: TGTGCCAGCAGTGAAGCCTGGTCAGTCTCTGGAAACACCATATATTTT. Its protein is CASSEAWSVSGNTIYF.

The genes are TRBV11-1 and TRBJ2-5; D remains unclear. Trimming removed 7 bases at V and 3 bases at J, with 12 bases between. The germline V gene encodes CDR1 SGHAT and CDR2 FQDESV (reference sequence). The CDR3 covers 13 residues. CDR3 loop: CASTRRTEETQYF. In DNA form, the CDR3 reads TGTGCCAGCACCAGACGAACAGAAGAGACCCAGTACTTC.

The sample holds a few counts of this clonotype. The CDR3 is CASSPVTGQSSYEQYF. CDR3 bases: TGTGCCAGCAGTCCGGTGACAGGCCAGAGCTCCTACGAGCAGTACTTC. V is TRBV12-3 or TRBV12-4 and J is TRBJ2-7, with a tentative D call TRBD1 (6 bases). V was cut by 5 bases and J by 0 bases, with 17 bases left in between. The CDR3 is 16 amino acids.

The chain combines TRBV10-1 with TRBJ2-1, with D hard to call. With 10 bases removed from V and 0 bases from J, the gap between germline ends came to 19 bases. Germline assignment: CDR1 WNHNN and CDR2 SYGVQD (reference sequence). The CDR3 length is 16 residues. This chain's CDR3 is CATIPTLSSSYNEQFF. CDR3 in DNA: TGCGCCACCATCCCCACCCTTTCGAGCTCCTACAATGAGCAGTTCTTC.

This clonotype has only a few counts. This chain joins TRBV7-2 and TRBJ2-1; 8 bases are shared with TRBD2. CDR3 size: 17 residues. V trimming: 4 bases; J trimming: 7 bases; junction bases outside the gene matches: 15. The germline V gene has CDR1 SGHTA and CDR2 FQGNSA. CDR3 in amino acids: CASSSGFWSGRGNEQFF. In DNA, the CDR3 is TGTGCCAGCAGCTCGGGTTTTTGGAGCGGGAGAGGAAATGAGCAGTTCTTC.

This clonotype turned up a few times. The chain employs TRBV9 and TRBJ1-2, with D unresolved. The germline V gene has CDR1 SGDLS and CDR2 YYNGEE. Trimming cost V 0 bases and J 7 bases, with 16 bases left between them. The CDR3 extends over 15 amino acids. CDR3 loop: CASSVEAGVGGGYTF. The DNA of the CDR3 is TGTGCCAGCAGCGTAGAAGCGGGAGTGGGAGGTGGCTACACCTTC.

This clonotype showed up just a few times. The chain employs TRBV7-9 and TRBJ2-7; perhaps TRBD2 as D (6 bases). The CDR3 extends over 13 amino acids. The germline V gene encodes CDR1 SEHNR and CDR2 FQNEAQ (reference sequence). Trimming stripped 5 bases from V and 5 bases from J, with 13 bases between. The CDR3 DNA follows: TGTGCCAGCAGCCCTCCCCCGGGGGACGAGCAGTACTTC. Protein product: CASSPPPGDEQYF.

This chain's CDR3 is CASSLGLAGGWAYNEQFF. The CDR3 region has the DNA TGTGCCAGTAGTCTCGGACTAGCGGGAGGGTGGGCCTACAATGAGCAGTTCTTC. The chain uses TRBV19 and TRBJ2-1; 15 bases align to TRBD2. Losses at the gene ends were 5 bases for V and 2 bases for J; bases not matched to a gene: 7. The germline gives CDR1 LNHDA, CDR2 SQIVND (reference sequence). CDR3 length equals 18 residues.

This clonotype was observed a few times. This rearrangement joins TRBV4-1 to TRBJ1-3, with D maybe TRBD1 (5 bases). CDR1 is MGHRA, CDR2 YSYEKL, per germline. Trimming cost V 0 bases and J 4 bases, with 19 bases left between them. The CDR3 is 18 amino acids. In nucleotides, the CDR3 is TGCGCCAGCAGCCAAGAAGCTCGCGGGGGGATGGGGGGAAACACCATATATTTT. The encoded protein is CASSQEARGGMGGNTIYF.

This clonotype was recorded a few times. The rearrangement joins TRBV12-3 or TRBV12-4 to TRBJ2-1, with no clear D. There are 14 residues in the CDR3. V was pared by 5 bases and J by 0 bases, with 8 bases between. The CDR3 coding sequence is TGTGCCAGCAGTGGCTGGAACTCCTACAATGAGCAGTTCTTC. Translated, it gives CASSGWNSYNEQFF.

This chain uses TRBV4-2 with TRBJ2-7; TRBD2 aligns across 8 bases. Trimming at V came to 3 bases and at J to 3 bases, leaving 4 bases not matched to a gene. The CDR3 covers 14 residues. Germline CDR1 LGHNA, CDR2 YNFKEQ. The CDR3 region is CASSHGLAGYEQYF. In DNA, the CDR3 is TGTGCCAGCAGCCACGGGCTAGCGGGCTACGAGCAGTACTTC.

This clonotype came up a few times. V gene TRBV7-6 combines with J gene TRBJ2-4; D is unresolved. Germline loops: CDR1 SGHVS, CDR2 FNYEAQ. V gave up 0 bases and J gave up 0 bases, with 15 bases separating them. The CDR3 has 18 residues. CDR3 nucleotides: TGTGCCAGCAGCTTAGCACCTGGCGGCCGACTAGCCAAAAACATTCAGTACTTC. Amino acid sequence: CASSLAPGGRLAKNIQYF.

This clonotype was detected only a few times. The chain's CDR3 is CSASPGGNEKLFF. CDR3 DNA sequence: TGCAGCGCTTCTCCCGGCGGGAATGAAAAACTGTTTTTT. The J gene is TRBJ1-4, the V gene TRBV29-1, with D unresolved. From germline, CDR1 is SQVTM and CDR2 ANQGSEA. The CDR3 contains 13 residues. V was trimmed by 7 bases and J by 5 bases, leaving 14 bases between them.

The J gene is TRBJ2-1, the V gene TRBV29-1; perhaps D is TRBD1 or TRBD2 (5 bases each). V was pared by 7 bases and J by 0 bases, with 16 bases between. The CDR3 is 15 residues long. Germline CDR1 reads SQVTM; CDR2 reads ANQGSEA. As DNA, the CDR3 is TGCAGCGCCCATGGGGGAATCTTCTCCTACAATGAGCAGTTCTTC. This gives the protein CSAHGGIFSYNEQFF.

The chain recombines TRBV3-1 with TRBJ2-3; D ambiguous. The germline CDR1 and CDR2 sequences are LGHDT and YNNKEL (reference sequence). The ends were cut back, 1 base at V and 2 bases at J, with 7 bases in the middle. This CDR3 is 14 amino acids long. The DNA for the CDR3 is TGTGCCAGCAGCCAAGTCCACATCACAGATACGCAGTATTTT. As protein: CASSQVHITDTQYF.

The sample holds many counts of this clonotype. The gene calls are TRBV7-9 and TRBJ2-7; D is perhaps TRBD2 (6 bases). V gave up 5 bases and J gave up 4 bases, with 15 bases separating them. Germline CDR1 is SEHNR and CDR2 is FQNEAQ (reference sequence). This CDR3 contains 14 residues. CDR3 DNA sequence: TGTGCCAGCAGCGAAGGGCTTCGGGGGTACGAGCAGTACTTC. Protein sequence: CASSEGLRGYEQYF.

This clonotype has a handful of counts. The chain joins TRBV7-8 to TRBJ1-2, with D possibly TRBD1 on 5 matching bases. Trimming shortened V by 5 bases and J by 3 bases, and 16 bases separated the two germline ends. This CDR3 has 15 residues. Germline-derived CDR1 and CDR2 are SGHVS and FQNEAQ. The CDR3 here is CASSPHRFRDYGYTF. CDR3 DNA: TGTGCCAGCAGCCCGCACCGGTTCAGGGACTATGGCTACACCTTC. The full variable domain, completed using reference TRBV7-8 and TRBJ1-2, is GAGVSQSPRYKVAKRGQDVALRCDPISGHVSLFWYQQALGQGPEFLTYFQNEAQLDKSGLPSDRFFAERPEGSVSTLKIQRTQQEDSAVYLCASSPHRFRDYGYTFGSGTRLTVV.

The chain recombines TRBV6-2 or TRBV6-3 with TRBJ2-3; D is undetermined. This CDR3 spans 12 amino acids. Germline CDR1 MNHEY, CDR2 SVGEGT. Trimming took 10 bases from V and 5 from J, leaving 13 bases between them. CDR3 in DNA: TGTGCCACCATGAGCTTTGTAGATACGCAGTATTTT. Amino acids: CATMSFVDTQYF.

A few counts support this clonotype. The chain is built from TRBV27 and TRBJ2-5; D gene uncertain. This CDR3 comprises 14 residues. V lost 7 bases and J 5 bases, leaving 17 bases between the germline ends. CDR1 is MNHEY and CDR2 is SMNVEV in the germline V gene (reference sequence). CDR3 nucleotide sequence: TGTGCCAGCAAATCCTCGACCCGGCTGGAGACCCAGTACTTC. This sequence encodes CASKSSTRLETQYF.

This clonotype came up a few times. The chain recombines TRBV5-1 with TRBJ2-5; 7 nucleotides line up with TRBD2. V was pared by 1 base and J by 1 base, with 7 bases of the junction left unmatched. CDR3 size: 16 residues. Looked up from germline, CDR1 is SGHRS and CDR2 is YFSETQ. CDR3 DNA: TGCGCCAGCAGCTTGCAAATCGGGAGGCTCCAAGAGACCCAGTACTTC. Protein: CASSLQIGRLQETQYF.

This clonotype was detected ten times or more. The rearrangement uses TRBV29-1 and TRBJ2-7; D is perhaps TRBD1 (5 bases). The V end was cut by 7 bases, the J end by 7 bases, with 11 bases between. The CDR3 is 10 amino acids. Germline CDR1 reads SQVTM; CDR2 reads ANQGSEA. The CDR3 sequence: CSAGAGEQYF. The CDR3 DNA sequence: TGCAGCGCTGGGGCAGGGGAGCAGTACTTC.

The chain carries TRBV27 and TRBJ1-5, with D possibly TRBD1 on 6 matching bases. The germline gives CDR1 MNHEY, CDR2 SMNVEV (reference sequence). Trimming shortened V by 5 bases and J by 2 bases, and 22 bases separated the two germline ends. CDR3 size: 18 residues. The CDR3 protein is CASSLYPFDRSGNQPQHF. CDR3 bases: TGTGCCAGCAGTCTCTACCCTTTCGACAGGTCTGGCAATCAGCCCCAGCATTTT.

In its sample, this clonotype was seen a few times. V and J are TRBV28 and TRBJ2-3; 7 bases line up with TRBD1. V shed 4 bases, J shed 2 bases, and the junction held 15 bases outside the gene matches. The CDR3 has 18 amino acids. Germline assignment: CDR1 MDHEN and CDR2 SYDVKM. The CDR3 is CASSSGSGQRLITDTQYF. The CDR3 DNA is TGTGCCAGCAGTTCCGGCTCGGGACAGCGACTCATCACAGATACGCAGTATTTT.

The V and J genes are TRBV7-8 and TRBJ2-1, with 8 positions matching TRBD2. With 1 base clipped from V and 7 bases from J, the junction kept 15 bases outside the gene matches. Germline values: CDR1 SGHVS, CDR2 FQNEAQ. The length of the CDR3 is 18 residues. CDR3 bases: TGTGCCAGCAGCTTAGTACCCCTGCCAGCGGGAGTTCAAAATGAGCAGTTCTTC. Translated: CASSLVPLPAGVQNEQFF.

This clonotype has only a few counts. The V and J genes are TRBV12-3 or TRBV12-4 and TRBJ1-4; no clear D. Trimming took off 6 bases at V and 0 bases at J, with 17 bases between the two ends. CDR3 size: 17 residues. CDR3 sequence: CASSLERSGATNEKLFF. Written as DNA, the CDR3 is TGTGCCAGCAGCCTCGAGAGATCGGGTGCAACTAATGAAAAACTGTTTTTT.